One and the same sample provided the 14 T cell receptor beta chains below, sequenced in a study of blood T cell repertoires in COVID-19. Clones were sequenced by immunoSEQ multiplex PCR, and TCRdb holds only the in-frame ones, with some missing. The repertoire consists of fewer than 20,000 clones, with 76% occurring once and the leading ten covering around a third. The specimen sequenced was peripheral blood. The receptors shown here come from an older man with active or convalescent COVID-19.

This clone was detected only a few times. This chain joins TRBV6-5 and TRBJ2-7; 8 nucleotides agree with TRBD1. The CDR3 sequence is 15 residues long. Losses at the gene ends were 4 bases for V and 5 bases for J; bases not matched to a gene: 10. Germline CDR1 and CDR2: MNHEY and SVGAGI. CDR3 in amino acids: CASSSTGQGRNEQYF. The CDR3 region has the DNA TGTGCCAGCAGTTCCACCGGACAGGGAAGGAACGAGCAGTACTTC.

The CDR3 spells CASSTRTVYGYTF. The CDR3 nucleotides are TGTGCCAGCAGCACCCGGACTGTGTATGGCTACACCTTC. The J gene is TRBJ1-2, the V gene TRBV13; D uncertain. Germline V gene sequence: CDR1 PRHDT, CDR2 FYEKMQ (reference sequence). The CDR3 has 13 amino acids. V was clipped by 5 bases and J by 5 bases, with 12 bases between them.

Here the CDR3 reads CATSRDRWVTEAFF. The CDR3 nucleotides read TGTGCCACCAGCAGAGACAGGTGGGTCACTGAAGCTTTCTTT. The chain links TRBV15 to TRBJ1-1; D is unclear. Looked up from germline, CDR1 is LNHNV and CDR2 is YYDKDF (reference sequence). CDR3 length equals 14 residues. With 0 bases removed from V and 4 bases from J, the gap between germline ends came to 9 bases.

This clone was counted between two and nine times. The rearrangement links TRBV4-2 to TRBJ1-6, with TRBD1 matching over 7 bases. CDR3 size: 23 residues. CDR1 LGHNA and CDR2 YNFKEQ come from the germline V gene. Germline trimming cut 2 bases from V and 0 bases from J; bases unmatched to any gene: 22. The CDR3 region is CASSQLTRGQSYPRSSYNSPLHF. CDR3 sequence (DNA): TGTGCCAGCAGCCAACTAACCCGGGGACAGTCCTATCCGAGGAGCTCCTATAATTCACCCCTCCACTTT.

This chain connects TRBV10-3 to TRBJ2-1; D perhaps matches TRBD2 (7 bases). Germline CDR1 is ENHRY and CDR2 is SYGVKD. Trimming stripped 2 bases from V and 5 bases from J, with 10 bases between. The CDR3 runs 14 residues. This chain's CDR3 is CAISERGANNEQFF. CDR3 nucleotides: TGTGCCATCAGTGAGCGGGGGGCCAACAATGAGCAGTTCTTC.

The CDR3 DNA follows: TGTGCCAGCAGTTACAGGACTAGCGGAAATAGGAATGAGCAGTTCTTC. It translates to CASSYRTSGNRNEQFF. This sequence joins TRBV6-5 and TRBJ2-1; 10 nucleotides agree with TRBD2. The CDR3 loop spans 16 amino acids. The germline V gene has CDR1 MNHEY and CDR2 SVGAGI. V was pared by 2 bases and J by 7 bases, with 8 bases of the junction left unmatched.

The chain carries TRBV28 and TRBJ2-7; TRBD2 is a possible D gene (6 bases). This CDR3 has 14 residues. With 10 bases removed from V and 3 bases from J, the gap between germline ends came to 19 bases. Germline V gives CDR1 MDHEN, CDR2 SYDVKM. CDR3 DNA: TGTGCCACACGGGGGAGGCAGGACCTCTACGAGCAGTACTTC. Protein sequence: CATRGRQDLYEQYF.

This chain links TRBV21-1 with TRBJ2-7; the D segment call TRBD1 is taken from the table without a DNA check. TRBV21-1 is a listed pseudogene. This CDR3 has 17 amino acids. CDR3 residues: CASSNPSPGQGSYEQYF. Here the CDR3 DNA reads TGTGCCAGCAGCAATCCTTCACCGGGACAGGGTTCCTACGAGCAGTACTTC.

The chain is built from TRBV6-2 or TRBV6-3 and TRBJ1-2; no reliable D call. The V and J ends lost 6 bases and 1 base respectively, with 12 bases between them. This CDR3 spans 14 amino acids. Germline lookup yields CDR1 MNHEY and CDR2 SVGEGT. This CDR3 reads CASSPDGLNYGYTF. CDR3 coding DNA: TGTGCCAGCAGCCCAGACGGACTTAACTATGGCTACACCTTC.

Here the CDR3 reads CSVRSSYNEQFF. In nucleotides, the CDR3 is TGCAGCGTTCGTTCCTCCTACAATGAGCAGTTCTTC. V is TRBV29-1 and J is TRBJ2-1; D unresolved. This CDR3 has 12 amino acids. Looked up from germline, CDR1 is SQVTM and CDR2 is ANQGSEA. Trimming removed 5 bases at V and 0 bases at J, with 5 bases between.

The chain employs TRBV7-8 and TRBJ1-5; a possible D gene is TRBD1 (6 bases). With 0 bases removed from V and 2 bases from J, the gap between germline ends came to 11 bases. CDR1 and CDR2 (germline): SGHVS, FQNEAQ. This CDR3 region has 16 residues. CDR3 nucleotide sequence: TGTGCCAGCAGCTTAGCGGGCGCAGGGGGCAATCAGCCCCAGCATTTT. As protein: CASSLAGAGGNQPQHF. Looking up the rest from reference TRBV7-8 and TRBJ1-5 gives the full variable domain: GAGVSQSPRYKVAKRGQDVALRCDPISGHVSLFWYQQALGQGPEFLTYFQNEAQLDKSGLPSDRFFAERPEGSVSTLKIQRTQQEDSAVYLCASSLAGAGGNQPQHFGDGTRLSIL.

This clone came up a few times. The CDR3 nucleotides read TGTGCCAGCAGAACGGCGGGGGGTATGGATGAGCAGTTCTTC. Translating gives CASRTAGGMDEQFF. The chain carries TRBV28 and TRBJ2-1, with 8 nucleotides matching TRBD2. CDR3 length: 14 amino acids. Germline CDR1 MDHEN, CDR2 SYDVKM. J was trimmed by 8 bases and V by 6 bases; bases with no gene match: 9.

This clone was observed a few times. CDR3: CASSLFTDTQYF. The CDR3 region has the DNA TGTGCCAGCAGCCTTTTTACAGATACGCAGTATTTT. The chain links TRBV7-9 to TRBJ2-3; the D is unclear. V was shortened by 5 bases and J by 3 bases, with 6 bases between the two germline ends. The CDR3 has 12 amino acids. Looked up from germline, CDR1 is SEHNR and CDR2 is FQNEAQ (reference sequence).

This clone was picked up one time. CDR3 sequence (DNA): TGTGCCAGCAGCTTGGGGGTAGCCGACTCTCCGTATTTT. This translates into CASSLGVADSPYF. The rearrangement uses TRBV5-5 and TRBJ2-3; D is unresolved. Deletions cut 0 bases from V and 14 bases from J, with 16 bases between. Germline V gives CDR1 SGHKS, CDR2 YYEKEE (reference sequence). The CDR3 contains 13 residues.